This T cell receptor (beta chain) was profiled in a study of CD8 T cells in Susac syndrome. Study-wide points: The CD4+ T cell repertoires of Susac syndrome were found to show no clonal expansion.

The diagnostic criteria for definite or probable disease, as recently defined, were met by the patients with Susac syndrome. With random hexamers, roughly 0.45 to 1 ug RNA was reverse transcribed. TCRdb called the immunoSEQ multiplex PCR reads again in MiXCR, with one record for every CDR3 protein. The sample includes some 96,000 distinct CDR3 sequences, 85% to 95% of them seen just once. Trimming stripped 2 bases from V and 8 bases from J, with 15 bases between. Germline values: CDR1 DFQATT, CDR2 SNEGSKA (reference sequence). The CDR3 is made up of 13 amino acids. This clonotype was detected only once. No antigen is known for it.

The origin of this receptor is a human donor with Susac syndrome. The chain links TRBV20-1 to TRBJ1-2, with TRBD1 as a possible D gene (6 bases). The source material was CD4+ T cells from PBMCs. Here the CDR3 DNA reads TGCAGTGCTAGACCCCCAGGGGTTAAAGGCTACACCTTC. It translates to CSARPPGVKGYTF.